This T cell receptor beta chain was sequenced for a study of tumor-infiltrating lymphocytes in localized non-small cell lung cancer. As for the study in general: Resected tumor was paired with non-adjacent uninvolved lung from the same patient.

The table lists this clone with a few counts. Its target is unknown. Study-wide results and caveats: Tumor T-cell fraction was not associated with recurrence-free survival.

Sequencing used immunoSEQ multiplex PCR; TCRdb keeps in-frame clones, though not all of them. The table lists around 15,000 clones, more than 65% of them singletons, with 5.5% to 7.5% in the top ten. This TCR was recovered from a human donor with non-small cell lung cancer. Source material: lung tumor tissue.

DNA of the CDR3: TGCGCCAGCAGCCAAATCGTAGACTTGAACACTGAAGCTTTCTTT. This sequence encodes CASSQIVDLNTEAFF. The chain has TRBV4-1 and TRBJ1-1; D is uncertain. The CDR3 totals 15 residues. CDR1 MGHRA and CDR2 YSYEKL come from the germline V gene. The V gene lost 2 bases and the J gene lost 0 bases, with 10 bases spanning the gap.